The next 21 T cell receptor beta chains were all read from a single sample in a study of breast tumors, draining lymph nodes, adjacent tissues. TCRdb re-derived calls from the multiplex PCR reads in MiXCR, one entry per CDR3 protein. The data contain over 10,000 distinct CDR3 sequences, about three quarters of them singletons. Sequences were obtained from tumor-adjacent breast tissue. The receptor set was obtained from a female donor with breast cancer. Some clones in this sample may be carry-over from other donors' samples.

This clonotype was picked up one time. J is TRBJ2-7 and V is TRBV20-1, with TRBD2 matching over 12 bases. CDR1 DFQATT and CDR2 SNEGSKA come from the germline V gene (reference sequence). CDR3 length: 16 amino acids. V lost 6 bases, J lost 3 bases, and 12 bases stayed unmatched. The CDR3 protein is CSAPTSGRPLNYEQYF. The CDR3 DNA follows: TGCAGTGCCCCTACTAGCGGGAGGCCCCTAAACTACGAGCAGTACTTC.

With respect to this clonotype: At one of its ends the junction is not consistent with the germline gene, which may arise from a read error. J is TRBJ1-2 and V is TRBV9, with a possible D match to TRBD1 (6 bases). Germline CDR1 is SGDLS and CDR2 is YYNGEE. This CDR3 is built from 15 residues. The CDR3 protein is CASSVALGGGYGCTF. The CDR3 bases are TGTGCCAGCAGCGTAGCTTTAGGGGGTGGCTATGGCTGCACCTTC.

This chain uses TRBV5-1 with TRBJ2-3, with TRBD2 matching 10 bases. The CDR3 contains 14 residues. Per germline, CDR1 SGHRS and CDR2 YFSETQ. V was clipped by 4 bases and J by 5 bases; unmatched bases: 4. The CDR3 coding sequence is TGCGCCAGCAGCAGACGGACTAGCGGAGATACGCAGTATTTT. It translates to CASSRRTSGDTQYF.

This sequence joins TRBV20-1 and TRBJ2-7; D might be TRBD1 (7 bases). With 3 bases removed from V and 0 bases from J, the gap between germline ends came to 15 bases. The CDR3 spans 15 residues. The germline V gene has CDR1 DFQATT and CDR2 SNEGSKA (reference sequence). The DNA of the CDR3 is TGCAGTGCTAGTGCCGCGGGACAGAGCTCCTACGAGCAGTACTTC. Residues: CSASAAGQSSYEQYF.

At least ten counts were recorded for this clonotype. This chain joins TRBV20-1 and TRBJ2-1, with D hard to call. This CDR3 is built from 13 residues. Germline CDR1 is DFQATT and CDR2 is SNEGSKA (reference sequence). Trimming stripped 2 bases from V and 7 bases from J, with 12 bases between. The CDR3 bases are TGCAGTGCTAGATACGACCCCCGGAATGAGCAGTTCTTC. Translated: CSARYDPRNEQFF.

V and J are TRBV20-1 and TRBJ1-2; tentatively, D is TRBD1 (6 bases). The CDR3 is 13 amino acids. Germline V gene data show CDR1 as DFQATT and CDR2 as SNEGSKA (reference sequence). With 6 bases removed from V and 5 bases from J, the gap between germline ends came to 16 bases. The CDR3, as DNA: TGCAGTGCCCCTACAGGGAGAGGGTATGGCTACACCTTC. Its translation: CSAPTGRGYGYTF.

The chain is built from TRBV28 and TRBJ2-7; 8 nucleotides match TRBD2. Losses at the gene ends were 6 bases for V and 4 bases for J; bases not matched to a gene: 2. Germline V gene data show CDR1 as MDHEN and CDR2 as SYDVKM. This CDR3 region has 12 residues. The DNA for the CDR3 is TGTGCCAGCAGCCGGGGGGGTTACGAGCAGTACTTC. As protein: CASSRGGYEQYF. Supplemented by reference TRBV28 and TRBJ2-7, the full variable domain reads DVKVTQSSRYLVKRTGEKVFLECVQDMDHENMFWYRQDPGLGLRLIYFSYDVKMKEKGDIPEGYSVSREKKERFSLILESASTNQTSMYLCASSRGGYEQYFGPGTRLTVT.

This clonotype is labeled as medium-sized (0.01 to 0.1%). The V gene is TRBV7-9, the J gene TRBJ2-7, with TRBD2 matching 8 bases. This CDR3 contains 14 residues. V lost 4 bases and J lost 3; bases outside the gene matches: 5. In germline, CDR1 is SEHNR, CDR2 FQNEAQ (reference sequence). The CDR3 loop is CASSYTSGYYEQYF. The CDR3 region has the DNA TGTGCCAGCAGCTATACTAGCGGATACTACGAGCAGTACTTC.

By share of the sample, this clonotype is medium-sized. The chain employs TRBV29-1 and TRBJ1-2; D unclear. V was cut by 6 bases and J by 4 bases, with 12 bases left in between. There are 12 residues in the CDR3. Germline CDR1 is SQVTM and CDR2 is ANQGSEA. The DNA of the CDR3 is TGCAGCGTCCCCTTCGGCGCCTATGGCTACACCTTC. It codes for CSVPFGAYGYTF.

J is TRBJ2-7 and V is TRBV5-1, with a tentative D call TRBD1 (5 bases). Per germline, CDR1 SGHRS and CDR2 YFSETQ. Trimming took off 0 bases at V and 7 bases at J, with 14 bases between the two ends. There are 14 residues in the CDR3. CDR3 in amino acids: CASSLVSGIGEQYF. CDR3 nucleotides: TGCGCCAGCAGCTTGGTTTCAGGGATCGGGGAGCAGTACTTC.

The chain's CDR3 is CSGTGATSYNEQFF. CDR3 nucleotide sequence: TGCAGCGGGACAGGGGCGACCTCCTACAATGAGCAGTTCTTC. The chain joins TRBV29-1 to TRBJ2-1; 9 nucleotides align to TRBD1. V was clipped by 7 bases and J by 0 bases; unmatched bases: 4. This CDR3 contains 14 residues. Germline CDR1 reads SQVTM; CDR2 reads ANQGSEA.

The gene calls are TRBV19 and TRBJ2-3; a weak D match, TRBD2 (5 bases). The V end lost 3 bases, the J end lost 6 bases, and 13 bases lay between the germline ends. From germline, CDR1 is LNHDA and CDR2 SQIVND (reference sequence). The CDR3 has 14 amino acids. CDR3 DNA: TGTGCCAGTAGTATTCGACGGGGAGCGGATACGCAGTATTTT. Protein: CASSIRRGADTQYF.

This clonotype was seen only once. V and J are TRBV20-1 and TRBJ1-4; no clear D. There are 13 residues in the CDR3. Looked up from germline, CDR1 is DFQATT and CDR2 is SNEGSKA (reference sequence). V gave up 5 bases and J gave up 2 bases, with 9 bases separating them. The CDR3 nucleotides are TGCAGTGCTTCCCGACCGACTAATGAAAAACTGTTTTTT. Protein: CSASRPTNEKLFF.

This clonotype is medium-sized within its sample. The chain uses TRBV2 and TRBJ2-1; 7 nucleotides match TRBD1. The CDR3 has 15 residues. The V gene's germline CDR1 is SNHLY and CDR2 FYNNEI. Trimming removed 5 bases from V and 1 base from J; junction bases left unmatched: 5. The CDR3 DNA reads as TGTGCCAGCAGTATAGACAGGGCATCCTACAATGAGCAGTTCTTC. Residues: CASSIDRASYNEQFF.

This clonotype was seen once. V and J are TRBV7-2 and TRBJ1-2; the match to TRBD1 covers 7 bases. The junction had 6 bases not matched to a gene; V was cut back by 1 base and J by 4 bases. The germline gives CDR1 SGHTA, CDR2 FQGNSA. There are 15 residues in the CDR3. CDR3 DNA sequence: TGTGCCAGCAGCTTAGGGTCGACAGGGCCCTATGGCTACACCTTC. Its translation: CASSLGSTGPYGYTF.

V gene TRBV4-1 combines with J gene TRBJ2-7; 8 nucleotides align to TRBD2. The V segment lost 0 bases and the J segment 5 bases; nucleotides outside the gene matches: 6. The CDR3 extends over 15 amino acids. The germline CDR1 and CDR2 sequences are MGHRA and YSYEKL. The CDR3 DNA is TGCGCCAGCAGCCAAGAAGGACTAGCAGGAGACGAGCAGTACTTC. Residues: CASSQEGLAGDEQYF.

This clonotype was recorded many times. CDR3 in amino acids: CASSTGRYNQPQHF. Here the CDR3 DNA reads TGTGCCAGCAGTACGGGACGGTACAATCAGCCCCAGCATTTT. The chain joins TRBV28 to TRBJ1-5, with a weak D call TRBD1 (5 bases). Germline-derived CDR1 and CDR2 are MDHEN and SYDVKM. The V end lost 5 bases, the J end lost 3 bases, and 11 bases lay between the germline ends. CDR3 size: 14 residues.

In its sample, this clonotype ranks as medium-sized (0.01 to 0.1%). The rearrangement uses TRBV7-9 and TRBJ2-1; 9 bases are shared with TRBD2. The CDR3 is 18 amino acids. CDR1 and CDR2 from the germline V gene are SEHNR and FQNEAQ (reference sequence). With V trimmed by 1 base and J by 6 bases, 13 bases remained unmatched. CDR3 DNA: TGTGCCAGCAGCTTAGAAGTTGCTGGCGGGAGGGCCATCAATGAGCAGTTCTTC. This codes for CASSLEVAGGRAINEQFF.

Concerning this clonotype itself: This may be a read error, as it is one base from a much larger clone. The CDR3 region has the DNA TGTGCCAGCAGTTGTTTACTAGAGACCCAGTACTTC. As protein: CASSCLLETQYF. The chain couples TRBV6-2 or TRBV6-3 to TRBJ2-5; no clear D gene. V shed 4 bases and J shed 4 bases, with 7 bases lying between them. CDR1 and CDR2 from the germline V gene are MNHEY and SVGEGT. The CDR3 runs 12 residues.

CDR3 in amino acids: CASSPKLAGYTGELFF. DNA of the CDR3: TGTGCCAGCTCACCAAAATTGGCGGGATACACCGGGGAGCTGTTTTTT. This rearrangement joins TRBV18 to TRBJ2-2; possible D gene TRBD2, 6 bases. This CDR3 is built from 16 residues. Looked up from germline, CDR1 is KGHSH and CDR2 is LQKENI. Deletions cut 2 bases from V and 3 bases from J, with 13 bases between.

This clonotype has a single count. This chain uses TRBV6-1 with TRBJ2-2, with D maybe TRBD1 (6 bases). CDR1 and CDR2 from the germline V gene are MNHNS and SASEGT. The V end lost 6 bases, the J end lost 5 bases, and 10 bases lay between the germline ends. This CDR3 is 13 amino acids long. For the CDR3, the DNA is TGTGCCAGCAGCTTACAGGGAACCGGGGAGCTGTTTTTT. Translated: CASSLQGTGELFF.